The 2 T cell receptor beta chains listed next were all sequenced from one sample in a study of shared clonotypes between healthy human individuals. Some clones are missing from TCRdb's copy, which holds only in-frame ones; the method was immunoSEQ multiplex PCR. The sample holds some 1.1 million clones; 60% to 85% are singletons and the top ten take roughly 0.82%. Sequences were obtained from memory CD4+ T cells from PBMCs. Subset here: CD45RA-negative fraction. Receptors were obtained from a man aged 18 to 29 in good health. Some clones in this sample may be carry-over from other donors' samples.

This rearrangement joins TRBV4-1 to TRBJ1-5; D is possibly TRBD1 (6 bases). Trimming cost V 4 bases and J 5 bases, with 18 bases left between them. This CDR3 is built from 16 residues. Germline lookup yields CDR1 MGHRA and CDR2 YSYEKL. CDR3 amino acids: CASSPPGWEGDQPQHF. DNA for the CDR3: TGCGCCAGCAGCCCCCCGGGCTGGGAGGGGGATCAGCCCCAGCATTTT.

The V and J genes are TRBV2 and TRBJ2-1; 7 bases match TRBD2. The CDR3 has 14 amino acids. Germline V lookup: CDR1 SNHLY, CDR2 FYNNEI. J lost 6 bases, V lost 1 base, and 3 bases had no gene match. CDR3 region: CASSEDRLANEQFF. CDR3 in DNA: TGTGCCAGCAGTGAAGATAGACTAGCCAATGAGCAGTTCTTC. The whole variable domain, remainder taken from reference TRBV2 and TRBJ2-1, is EPEVTQTPSHQVTQMGQEVILRCVPISNHLYFYWYRQILGQKVEFLVSFYNNEISEKSEIFDDQFSVERPDGSNFTLKIRSTKLEDSAMYFCASSEDRLANEQFFGPGTRLTVL.